This T cell receptor (beta chain) derives from a study of tumor-infiltrating lymphocytes in localized non-small cell lung cancer. Study outcomes and limitations: TCRbeta sequencing showed higher T cell infiltration in tumors than uninvolved lung.

Using immunoSEQ multiplex PCR, the repertoire was profiled, and TCRdb retains in-frame clones only, with some absent. The sample lists approximately 6,400 clones; around 66% were seen once. Of note for this clone: Its antigen is still unknown.

CDR3 length: 18 amino acids. CDR1 and CDR2 from the germline V gene are LNHDA and SQIVND (reference sequence). V lost 4 bases to trimming and J lost 2 bases; unmatched junction nucleotides: 12. The receptor was isolated from a human donor with non-small cell lung cancer. The chain recombines TRBV19 with TRBJ2-3; TRBD2 matches 10 bases. Sequenced material: uninvolved lung tissue not adjacent to the tumor. In nucleotides, the CDR3 is TGTGCCAGTAGTAGTGGCAGCGGGGGGGTCTATGACACAGATACGCAGTATTTT. Protein product: CASSSGSGGVYDTDTQYF.